A selection of T cell receptor delta chains follows, all from one sample in a study of gamma-delta chains in newborns, infants, children. TCRdb reran clone calling via CATT on the reads. The sample gives thousands of delta-chain clones, approximately 1.5% of which show up once; more than 7.5% is in the top ten. Sequencing was performed on blood. Receptor source: a child who was a newborn, infant or young child, either healthy, febrile or measles-vaccinated (not recorded which). Both conserved end residues are trimmed from each CDR3. The order of the fields is J gene, V gene, CDR3 protein.

>TRDJ1|TRDV1
ALGEPQTLAPLGDPTDKPI
>TRDJ1|TRDV1
ALGSSSTDWGYTDKLI
>TRDJ2|TRDV1
ALGELALPGGYGLILTAQLF
>TRDJ1|TRDV1
ALGVHQGGADKLI
>TRDJ1|TRDV1
ALGEQAPHLRTYTDKLI
>TRDJ1|TRDV1
ALGDWGTDDTDKLI
>TRDJ3|TRDV2
ACDIIGGRSWDTRQMF
>TRDJ1|TRDV1
ALGILPTIVLGEKYTDKLI
>TRDJ1|TRDV1
ALGELPWRSDKLI
>TRDJ3|TRDV2
ACDTAGPSSWDTRQMF
>TRDJ1|TRDV1
ALGELSLPTTYTGGYRSGKLI
>TRDJ2|TRDV1
ALGVTHLLPVLGDTPRALTAQLF
>TRDJ1|TRDV1
ALGDDWPTGGSPYPSYTDKPI
>TRDJ1|TRDV2
ACDYWGPPSLRYTDKLI
>TRDJ1|TRDV3
AFGGYTDKLI
>TRDJ1|TRDV3
ASEPFLHFGGMKTDKLI
>TRDJ1|TRDV1
ALGELGAGWGPHTDKLI
>TRDJ1|TRDV1
ALGAPGAFQSLYWRGDTDKLI
>TRDJ1|TRDV1
ALGDYPTWYWEDKLI
>TRDJ1|TRDV1
ALGEYWGPRVTDKLI
>TRDJ1|TRDV1
ALNLPTGGIYWGIREYTDKLI
>TRDJ1|TRDV1
ALEEPALQYLGVNTDKLI
>TRDJ1|TRDV1
ALGEIIFPTRGLGGYTDKLI
>TRDJ1|TRDV1
ALGITTRGETYTDKLI
>TRDJ1|TRDV1
ALRELGCRTDKLI
>TRDJ1|TRDV1
ALHPSFLRWCWGIPSNTDKLI
>TRDJ1|TRDV1
ALLVPAREQLYTDKLI
>TRDJ1|TRDV1
ALGELSRTGGWYTDKLI
>TRDJ1|TRDV3
ALRLLGDTPYTDKLI
>TRDJ1|TRDV1
ALGETSYVRGIRATDKLI
>TRDJ1|TRDV1
ALGVSLPTIYSGGYLLYTDKLI
>TRDJ1|TRDV1
ALGAYGFFGLYTDKLI
>TRDJ1|TRDV1
ALGERRGSYGWGTYADKLI
>TRDJ1|TRDV1
ALGETRYYPDWGYTDKLI
>TRDJ1|TRDV1
ALGENLLYWGIEEYTDKLI
>TRDJ2|TRDV2
ACDPLLGDTGYKAAQLF
>TRDJ2|TRDV3
AFSPCRGLSYSALTAQLF
>TRDJ1|TRDV3
AFKSRSSYVLRMGPGKLI
>TRDJ3|TRDV2
ACDNLGDTESSWDTRQMF
>TRDJ2|TRDV2
ACDGGGLTAQLF
>TRDJ1|TRDV1
ALGGGGWGIPDKLI
>TRDJ1|TRAV29/DV5
SVLLCSSSFPDKLI
>TRDJ1|TRDV1
ALGSTATDKLI
>TRDJ1|TRDV1
ALGGTAFPLVKGDSPKYTDKLI
>TRDJ1|TRDV1
AFYSPYWGILETDKLI
>TRDJ1|TRDV1
ALGGQPSYSPGGYRTDKLI
>TRDJ2|TRDV2
ARDTVGGPSLTAQLF
>TRDJ1|TRDV1
ALGPLGGNGGYTDKLI
>TRDJ1|TRDV1
ALVTGGPGTDKLI